This T cell receptor (beta chain) was sequenced in a study of OX40 agonist ivuxolimab in advanced cancers. Profiling relied on immunoSEQ multiplex PCR, and the TCRdb table lists in-frame clones only, not all of them. The sample holds 45,000 to 65,000 clones, around 90% seen once. The CDR3 totals 18 residues. Germline CDR1 LGHNA, CDR2 YSLEER. J gave up 0 bases and V 1 base, and 6 bases lay outside the gene matches. This specimen consisted of CD4+ or CD8+ T cells sorted from blood, obtained in a trial of the OX40 agonist ivuxolimab. This chain connects TRBV4-3 to TRBJ2-6; 7 bases match TRBD2. This clonotype was obtained from an adult with an advanced solid tumor such as melanoma, head and neck, liver or kidney cancer. The CDR3 spells CASSQGPAGTSGANVLTF. CDR3 nucleotides: TGCGCCAGCAGCCAAGGTCCAGCGGGAACCTCTGGGGCCAACGTCCTGACTTTC.